These 16 T cell receptor beta chains were all obtained from the same sample, sequenced in a study of T-cell memory formation after mild COVID-19. TCRdb fed the 5' RACE reads into MiXCR, producing one record per CDR3 protein. The sample lists roughly 300,000 distinct CDR3 sequences, about 16% seen once, with 23% in the top ten. Sequenced material: PBMCs or a T cell subset sorted from them (not recorded which). These receptors came from a young man who had mild COVID-19 (a few samples of this study predate the infection). Cell type and time point are not known.

V usage is TRBV5-1 and J usage is TRBJ2-2; tentatively, D is TRBD2 (6 bases). The CDR3 is 14 amino acids. CDR1 is SGHRS and CDR2 is YFSETQ in the germline V gene. V lost 6 bases to trimming and J lost 6 bases, with 15 bases between them. For the CDR3, the DNA is TGCGCCAGCACCGAACCGGGAGTCTCCGGGGAGCTGTTTTTT. Translation: CASTEPGVSGELFF.

The rearrangement links TRBV6-5 to TRBJ1-1, with unresolved D. CDR1 is MNHEY, CDR2 SVGAGI, per germline. V shed 6 bases and J shed 1 base, with 3 bases lying between them. The CDR3 spans 11 residues. The CDR3 region is CASRWNTEAFF. CDR3 nucleotide sequence: TGTGCCAGCAGGTGGAACACTGAAGCTTTCTTT.

This sequence joins TRBV7-3 and TRBJ2-2; D gene uncertain. This CDR3 is 17 amino acids long. Germline loops: CDR1 SGHTA, CDR2 FQGTGA. The V and J ends lost 1 base and 0 bases respectively, with 12 bases between them. The CDR3 coding sequence is TGTGCCAGCAGCTTAAAGGGCCCGGCGTCGAACACCGGGGAGCTGTTTTTT. It specifies CASSLKGPASNTGELFF.

This clonotype was picked up one time. The J gene is TRBJ2-7, the V gene TRBV12-5; 7 bases align to TRBD1. Per germline, CDR1 LGHNT and CDR2 FRNRAP. Losses at the gene ends were 11 bases for V and 0 bases for J; bases not matched to a gene: 10. This CDR3 spans 14 amino acids. The CDR3: CAPEQGGRSYEQYV. CDR3 coding DNA: TGTGCTCCCGAACAAGGGGGCCGCTCCTACGAGCAGTACGTC.

This clonotype was seen a handful of times. The junction shows a germline mismatch at one end, possibly a read error. J is TRBJ2-1 and V is TRBV20-1, with D unresolved. Germline loops: CDR1 DFQATT, CDR2 SNEGSKA (reference sequence). The CDR3 is made up of 13 amino acids. The CDR3 loop reads CSARALEFGEQFF. The CDR3 DNA is TGCAGTGCGAGAGCGCTAGAGTTCGGCGAGCAGTTCTTC.

In this sample, this clonotype turned up many times. This sequence joins TRBV7-3 and TRBJ2-5; D gene uncertain. The length of the CDR3 is 16 residues. Germline V lookup: CDR1 SGHTA, CDR2 FQGTGA. Between the trimmed V and J ends, which lost 5 bases and 1 base, there was a span of 17 bases. The CDR3 DNA reads TGTGCCAGCAGCCCGCGCGTAGGCGGAACCCAAGAGACCCAGTACTTC. This gives the protein CASSPRVGGTQETQYF.

In its sample, this clonotype was seen a few times. This sequence joins TRBV4-3 and TRBJ1-6; D gene unclear. Germline V lookup: CDR1 LGHNA, CDR2 YSLEER. Trimming removed 0 bases at V and 8 bases at J, with 11 bases between. The CDR3 has 15 amino acids. The CDR3 nucleotides read TGCGCCAGCAGCCAAGAGGCCTCGAGGGATTCACCCCTCCACTTT. Translation: CASSQEASRDSPLHF.

V and J are TRBV9 and TRBJ2-5, with 7 positions matching TRBD2. V was clipped by 0 bases and J by 1 base; unmatched bases: 3. In germline, CDR1 is SGDLS, CDR2 YYNGEE. The CDR3 is made up of 15 amino acids. The CDR3 nucleotides read TGTGCCAGCAGCGTAGGCGGGGGATTCCAAGAGACCCAGTACTTC. Its protein product is CASSVGGGFQETQYF.

This clonotype was detected a few times. The chain combines TRBV2 with TRBJ1-2; 7 bases are a match to TRBD1. Germline V gene lookup returns CDR1 SNHLY and CDR2 FYNNEI. The trim removed 6 bases at V and 6 bases at J, leaving 7 bases unmatched. This CDR3 region has 13 residues. CDR3: CASRPGDSHGYTF. The CDR3 DNA is TGTGCCAGCAGGCCCGGGGACAGTCATGGCTACACCTTC. The full variable domain, with the rest looked up from reference TRBV2 and TRBJ1-2, is EPEVTQTPSHQVTQMGQEVILRCVPISNHLYFYWYRQILGQKVEFLVSFYNNEISEKSEIFDDQFSVERPDGSNFTLKIRSTKLEDSAMYFCASRPGDSHGYTFGSGTRLTVV.

This chain links TRBV20-1 with TRBJ1-1; D possibly corresponds to TRBD1 (5 bases). CDR1 DFQATT and CDR2 SNEGSKA come from the germline V gene (reference sequence). The V end was cut by 0 bases, the J end by 8 bases, with 16 bases between. The CDR3 contains 14 residues. As DNA, the CDR3 is TGCAGTGCTAGAGAGGGGGAGGGGACCTTGGAAGCTTTCTTT. As protein: CSAREGEGTLEAFF.

This clonotype was seen many times. The chain recombines TRBV7-3 with TRBJ1-2, with unresolved D. Per germline, CDR1 SGHTA and CDR2 FQGTGA. V was pared by 3 bases and J by 7 bases, with 12 bases between. This CDR3 is built from 13 residues. CDR3 amino acids: CASSFSRESGYTF. The CDR3 DNA sequence: TGTGCCAGCAGCTTTTCGCGAGAGAGTGGCTACACCTTC.

At least ten counts were recorded for this clonotype. This chain uses TRBV10-3 with TRBJ2-7, with 9 nucleotides matching TRBD2. With V trimmed by 3 bases and J by 6 bases, 12 bases remained unmatched. The V gene's germline CDR1 is ENHRY and CDR2 SYGVKD. The CDR3 sequence is 16 residues long. The CDR3 sequence: CAISEGLAGPLGEQYF. The CDR3 DNA reads as TGTGCCATCAGTGAAGGGCTAGCGGGACCACTAGGCGAGCAGTACTTC.

The chain couples TRBV4-3 to TRBJ2-5, with D uncertain. The V end was cut by 2 bases, the J end by 0 bases, with 13 bases between. The CDR3 loop spans 16 amino acids. Germline CDR1 is LGHNA and CDR2 is YSLEER. This chain's CDR3 is CASSQRPSGNQETQYF. The DNA of the CDR3 is TGCGCCAGCAGCCAACGGCCGTCAGGTAACCAAGAGACCCAGTACTTC.

The V and J genes are TRBV18 and TRBJ2-5; the D is unclear. V was trimmed by 3 bases and J by 3 bases, leaving 8 bases between them. This CDR3 is built from 13 residues. CDR1 and CDR2 from the germline V gene are KGHSH and LQKENI. This chain's CDR3 is CASSPNTEETQYF. As DNA, the CDR3 is TGTGCCAGCTCACCCAACACAGAAGAGACCCAGTACTTC.

In this sample, this clonotype turned up a few times. V usage is TRBV2 and J usage is TRBJ2-2, with D possibly being TRBD2 (5 bases). CDR1 SNHLY and CDR2 FYNNEI come from the germline V gene. V lost 9 bases, J lost 8 bases, and 16 bases lay in between. The CDR3 length is 13 residues. CDR3 nucleotide sequence: TGTGCCAGTGGTGCGGACTGGGGAGGGGAGCTGTTTTTT. Translated, it gives CASGADWGGELFF.

This clonotype was detected many times. The V and J genes are TRBV7-2 and TRBJ2-2, with D perhaps matching TRBD1 (5 bases). CDR3 length: 12 residues. Between the trimmed V and J ends, which lost 5 bases and 13 bases, there was a span of 14 bases. Per the germline V gene, CDR1 is SGHTA and CDR2 is FQGNSA. The CDR3 sequence is CASSPNWGGLFF. CDR3 DNA: TGTGCCAGCAGCCCTAACTGGGGCGGGCTGTTTTTT. Full variable domain (rest looked up from reference TRBV7-2 and TRBJ2-2): GAGVSQSPSNKVTEKGKDVELRCDPISGHTALYWYRQSLGQGLEFLIYFQGNSAPDKSGLPSDRFSAERTGGSVSTLTIQRTQQEDSAVYLCASSPNWGGLFFGEGSRLTVL.